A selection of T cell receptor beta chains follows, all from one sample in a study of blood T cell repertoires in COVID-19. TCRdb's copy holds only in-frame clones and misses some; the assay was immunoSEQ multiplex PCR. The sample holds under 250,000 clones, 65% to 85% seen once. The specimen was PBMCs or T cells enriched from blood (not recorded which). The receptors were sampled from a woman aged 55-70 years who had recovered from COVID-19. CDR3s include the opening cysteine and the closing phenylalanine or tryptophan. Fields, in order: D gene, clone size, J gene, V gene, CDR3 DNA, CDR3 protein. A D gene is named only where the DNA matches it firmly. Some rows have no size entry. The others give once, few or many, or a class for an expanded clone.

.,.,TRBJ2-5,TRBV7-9,TGTGCCAGCAGCTTAGTCGGACAGCAAGAGACCCAGTACTTC,CASSLVGQQETQYF
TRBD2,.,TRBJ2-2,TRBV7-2,TGTGCCAGCAGCCCCGGACTAGCGGGAGTGGGAACCGGGGAGCTGTTTTTT,CASSPGLAGVGTGELFF
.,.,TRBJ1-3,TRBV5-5,TGTGCCAGCAGCTGGGGGGTGGAAGGAAACACCATATATTTT,CASSWGVEGNTIYF
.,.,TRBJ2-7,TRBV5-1,TGCGCCAGCAGCTGGGATGGGGACACAGCCTACGAGCAGTACTTC,CASSWDGDTAYEQYF
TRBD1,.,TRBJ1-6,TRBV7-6,TGTGCCAGCAGCCCTTCCGTCATGGGACAGGATAATTCACCCCTCCACTTT,CASSPSVMGQDNSPLHF
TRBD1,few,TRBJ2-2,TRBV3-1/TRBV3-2,TGTGCCAGCAGCCTCTTCCAGGGGGCGGGTCCAAACACCGGGGAGCTGTTTTTT,CASSLFQGAGPNTGELFF
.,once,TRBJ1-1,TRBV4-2,TGTGCCAGCAGCCAAGAGGGCAGGGGTTACCCTGAAGCTTTCTTT,CASSQEGRGYPEAFF
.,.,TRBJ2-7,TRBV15,TGTGCCACCAGCAGGACTAGTCCCTACGAGCAGTACTTC,CATSRTSPYEQYF
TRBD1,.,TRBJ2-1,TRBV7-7,TGTGCCAGCAGCTCGGGACAGGGGGCGGTGAATGAGCAGTTCTTC,CASSSGQGAVNEQFF
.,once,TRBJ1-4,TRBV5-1,TGCGCCAGCAGCTTGGACACAGGGTCTGAAAAACTGTTTTTT,CASSLDTGSEKLFF
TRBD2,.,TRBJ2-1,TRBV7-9,TGTGCCAGCAGCTTAGCTTCTAGCGGGGGCCCGTACAATGAGCAGTTCTTC,CASSLASSGGPYNEQFF
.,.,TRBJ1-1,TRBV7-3,TGTGCCAGCAGCTTAGGGACAAACACTGAAGCTTTCTTT,CASSLGTNTEAFF
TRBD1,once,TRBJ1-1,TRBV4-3,TGCGCCAGCCGTATGTCGGGACAGACATTCACTGAAGCTTTCTTT,CASRMSGQTFTEAFF
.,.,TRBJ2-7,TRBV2,TGTGCCAGCAGTGCTGAAAACAGGAGAAAGACCTACGAGCAGTACTTC,CASSAENRRKTYEQYF
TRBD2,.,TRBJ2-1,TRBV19,TGTGCCAGTAGTATAGACCACCGACTAGCGGGGGGGCCCAATGAGCAGTTCTTC,CASSIDHRLAGGPNEQFF
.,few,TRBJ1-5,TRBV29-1,TGCAGCGTTGGCGGTGGTTATAGCAATCAGCCCCAGCATTTT,CSVGGGYSNQPQHF
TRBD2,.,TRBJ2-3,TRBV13,TGTGCCAGCAGCAAGCGGGAGGTGATACTTACAGATACGCAGTATTTT,CASSKREVILTDTQYF
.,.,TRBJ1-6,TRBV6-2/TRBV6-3,TGTGCCAGCAGTTACACTGGTTTTGGTTCACCCCTCCACTTT,CASSYTGFGSPLHF
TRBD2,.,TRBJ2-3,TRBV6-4,TGTGCCAGCAGTGAGGCGGGAGGCACAGATACGCAGTATTTT,CASSEAGGTDTQYF
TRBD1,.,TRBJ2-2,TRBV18,TGTGCCAGCGCTCCACCGGGACAGGGGAGCACCGGGGAGCTGTTTTTT,CASAPPGQGSTGELFF
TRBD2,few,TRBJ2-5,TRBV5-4,TGTGCCAGCAGACGGAGCGGGGGGGCCAGAGAGACCCAGTACTTC,CASRRSGGARETQYF
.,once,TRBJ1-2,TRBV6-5,TGTGCCAGCAGTTACTACAGTCAGTATGGCTACACCTTC,CASSYYSQYGYTF
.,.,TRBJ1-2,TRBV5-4,TGTGCCAGCAGCTTGGCCGTTGTCGACAGCGTCTATGGCTACACCTTC,CASSLAVVDSVYGYTF
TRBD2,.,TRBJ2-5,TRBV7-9,TGTGCCAGCAGCTTAGCGCTAGCGGGGACACAAGAGACCCAGTACTTC,CASSLALAGTQETQYF
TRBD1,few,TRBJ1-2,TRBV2,TGTGCCAGCAGGGACAGGGGGAACGGTGGCTACACCTTC,CASRDRGNGGYTF
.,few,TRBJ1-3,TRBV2,TGTGCCAGCAGTGTGGACAGCTCTCGAGGAAACACCATATATTTT,CASSVDSSRGNTIYF
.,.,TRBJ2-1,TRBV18,TGTGCCAGCTCACCACCGGAGGGGTTCGATGAGCAGTTCTTC,CASSPPEGFDEQFF
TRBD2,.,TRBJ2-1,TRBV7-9,TGTGCCAGCAGACCCACCAGCGGGAGCAATGAGCAGTTCTTC,CASRPTSGSNEQFF
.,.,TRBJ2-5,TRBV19,TGTGCCAGTAGTCCCGCCGGCCAAGAGACCCAGTACTTC,CASSPAGQETQYF
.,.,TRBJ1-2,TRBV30,TGTGCCTGGAGTGAGGGCCTCGGGGGCTATGGCTACACCTTC,CAWSEGLGGYGYTF
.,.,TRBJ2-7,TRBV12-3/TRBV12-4,TGTGCCAGCAGTTTTGGACTTCTCGAGCAGTACTTC,CASSFGLLEQYF
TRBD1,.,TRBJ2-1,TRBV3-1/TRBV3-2,TGTGCCAGCAGGCGACAGGGGGCTTACAATGAGCAGTTCTTC,CASRRQGAYNEQFF
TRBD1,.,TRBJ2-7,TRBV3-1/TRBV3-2,TGTGCCAGCAGCCGGGACAGGGGGCTCGAGCAGTACTTC,CASSRDRGLEQYF
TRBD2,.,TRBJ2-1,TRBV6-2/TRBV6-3,TGTGCCAGCACCCCAGCGGGGGGGCTTTGGAATGAGCAGTTCTTC,CASTPAGGLWNEQFF
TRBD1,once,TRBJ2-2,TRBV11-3,TGTGCCAGCAGCATGACAGGGACCGGGGAGCTGTTTTTT,CASSMTGTGELFF
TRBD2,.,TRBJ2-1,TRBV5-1,TGCGCCAGCAGCTCGCCGGGACTAGCGGGGGGAAGCTCCTACAATGAGCAGTTCTTC,CASSSPGLAGGSSYNEQFF
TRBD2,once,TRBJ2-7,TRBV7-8,TGTGCCAGCAGCATGCCTAGCGGGAGCTCCTACGAGCAGTACTTC,CASSMPSGSSYEQYF
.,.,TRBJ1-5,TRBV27,TGTGCCAGCAGTGATAGGGGCCTGCCCCAGCATTTT,CASSDRGLPQHF
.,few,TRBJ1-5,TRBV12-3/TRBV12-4,TGTGCCAGCAGGGCAGGTCGGCAGCCCCAGCATTTT,CASRAGRQPQHF
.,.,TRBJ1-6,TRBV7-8,TGTGCCAGCAGGGGGGGTGAGAGCTCCTATAATTCACCCCTCCACTTT,CASRGGESSYNSPLHF
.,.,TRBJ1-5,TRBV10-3,TGTGCCATCAGGGGGGCAGCGAGTAATCAGCCCCAGCATTTT,CAIRGAASNQPQHF
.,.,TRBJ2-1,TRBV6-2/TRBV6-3,TGTGCCAGCAGTCAGGGCCTTGAGCAGTTCTTC,CASSQGLEQFF
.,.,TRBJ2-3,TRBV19,TGTGCCAGTAATCGAGCAGGGATAACAGATACGCAGTATTTT,CASNRAGITDTQYF
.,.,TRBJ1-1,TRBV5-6,TGTGCCAGCAGCTTCTCTGACAGAAAGAACACTGAAGCTTTCTTT,CASSFSDRKNTEAFF
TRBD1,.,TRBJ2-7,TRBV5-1,TGCGCCAGCAGCTGGGACAGGGGGACCGCCTACGAGCAGTACTTC,CASSWDRGTAYEQYF
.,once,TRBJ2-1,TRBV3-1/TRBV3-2,TGTGCCAGCAGCCTCCTCGGAGGGTACAATGAGCAGTTCTTC,CASSLLGGYNEQFF
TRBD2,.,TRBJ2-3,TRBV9,TGTGCCAGCAGCCCCGGGGGGTATTACGGCACAGATACGCAGTATTTT,CASSPGGYYGTDTQYF
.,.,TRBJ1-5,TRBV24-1,TGTGCCACCAGTGAGTCAGGGTACAATCAGCCCCAGCATTTT,CATSESGYNQPQHF
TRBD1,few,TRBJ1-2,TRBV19,TGTGCCAGTAGTACGGGGACAGGGCTACCAGATGGCTACACCTTC,CASSTGTGLPDGYTF
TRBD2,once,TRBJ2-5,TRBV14,TGTGCCAGCAGCCTCCAAGCGGGGGGTCAAGAGACCCAGTACTTC,CASSLQAGGQETQYF
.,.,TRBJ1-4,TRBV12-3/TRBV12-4,TGTGCCAGCAGCCCAGGTGAAAAACTGTTTTTT,CASSPGEKLFF
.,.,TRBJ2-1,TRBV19,TGTGCCAGTAGTCCGGGATACAGAGGCAATGAGCAGTTCTTC,CASSPGYRGNEQFF
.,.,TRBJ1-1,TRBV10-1,TGCGCCAGCAGTGATGACGGGACTGAAGCTTTCTTT,CASSDDGTEAFF
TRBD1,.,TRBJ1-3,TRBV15,TGTGCCACCAGCCAGGGGGACTCTGGAAACACCATATATTTT,CATSQGDSGNTIYF
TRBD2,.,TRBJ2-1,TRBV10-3,TGTGCCATCAGTAAAACCGGGACTAGCGGCAATGAGCAGTTCTTC,CAISKTGTSGNEQFF